The rows below give T cell receptor beta chains drawn from one sample of a study of CD4 T cells in relation to SARS-CoV-2 and coronaviruses. Generated by immunoSEQ multiplex PCR, the TCRdb table keeps only in-frame clones and is missing some. The sample consists of 8,500 to 13,000 clones, 80% to 90% of them appearing once. Material for sequencing was naive CD4+ T cells from PBMCs. The receptors were sampled from an adult with COVID-19. CDR3s include the opening cysteine and the closing phenylalanine or tryptophan. The order of the fields is clone size, V gene, J gene, D gene, CDR3 DNA, CDR3 protein. D genes are given only for firm matches. Clone size is given for some rows only: seen once, a few or many times, or a class if the clone is expanded.

abundance: NA; v_gene: TRBV5-1; j_gene: TRBJ1-5; d_gene: NA; CDR3nt: TGCGCCAGCAGCTTGTCCGGGGATAGCAATCAGCCCCAGCATTTT; CDR3aa: CASSLSGDSNQPQHF
abundance: NA; v_gene: TRBV20-1; j_gene: TRBJ1-5; d_gene: NA; CDR3nt: TGCAGTGCTAGTATGGCAGTAATCAGCAATCAGCCCCAGCATTTT; CDR3aa: CSASMAVISNQPQHF
abundance: NA; v_gene: TRBV19; j_gene: TRBJ2-5; d_gene: TRBD1; CDR3nt: TGTGCCAGTACCCAGGGGGACAGGGGCAGATTAGAGACCCAGTACTTC; CDR3aa: CASTQGDRGRLETQYF
abundance: NA; v_gene: TRBV6-1; j_gene: TRBJ1-5; d_gene: NA; CDR3nt: TGTGCCAGCAGTGAAGCTGTCGGGGGGAGGCAGCCCCAGCATTTT; CDR3aa: CASSEAVGGRQPQHF
abundance: few; v_gene: TRBV11-2; j_gene: TRBJ2-7; d_gene: NA; CDR3nt: TGTGCCAGCAGCTTAGAGGGCACCGAGCAGTACTTC; CDR3aa: CASSLEGTEQYF
abundance: NA; v_gene: TRBV2; j_gene: TRBJ1-2; d_gene: TRBD1; CDR3nt: TGTGCCAGCAGGGACAGGGCGATATTAGATGGCTACACCTTC; CDR3aa: CASRDRAILDGYTF
abundance: once; v_gene: TRBV6-1; j_gene: TRBJ2-2; d_gene: NA; CDR3nt: TGTGCCAGCAGTGAATTGGGGGCGAACACCGGGGAGCTGTTTTTT; CDR3aa: CASSELGANTGELFF
abundance: NA; v_gene: TRBV3-1/TRBV3-2; j_gene: TRBJ2-4; d_gene: NA; CDR3nt: TGTGCCAGCAGCCCCGTGAGCGCAGGGGTCAAAAACATTCAGTACTTC; CDR3aa: CASSPVSAGVKNIQYF
abundance: NA; v_gene: TRBV5-8; j_gene: TRBJ1-4; d_gene: NA; CDR3nt: TGTGCCAGCAGCTTCAGGACAACTAATGAAAAACTGTTTTTT; CDR3aa: CASSFRTTNEKLFF
abundance: NA; v_gene: TRBV15; j_gene: TRBJ2-3; d_gene: NA; CDR3nt: TGTGCCACCAGCAGTGATCGGGTTACGCAGTATTTT; CDR3aa: CATSSDRVTQYF
abundance: NA; v_gene: TRBV10-3; j_gene: TRBJ2-7; d_gene: TRBD1; CDR3nt: TGTGCCATCTCCCCGGGACAGGGGACCTACGAGCAGTACTTC; CDR3aa: CAISPGQGTYEQYF
abundance: NA; v_gene: TRBV5-4; j_gene: TRBJ2-2; d_gene: NA; CDR3nt: TGTGCCAGCAGCTTGGGTGGACAGCCGCCCAACACCGGGGAGCTGTTTTTT; CDR3aa: CASSLGGQPPNTGELFF
abundance: NA; v_gene: TRBV6-2/TRBV6-3; j_gene: TRBJ2-1; d_gene: TRBD2; CDR3nt: TGTGCCAGCAGTTACCCTTTAGCGGGGGGGCCGGGCTCCTACAATGAGCAGTTCTTC; CDR3aa: CASSYPLAGGPGSYNEQFF
abundance: once; v_gene: TRBV5-1; j_gene: TRBJ1-3; d_gene: NA; CDR3nt: TGCGCCAGCTCGAATTATGGCTCGCGGGGAAACACCATATATTTT; CDR3aa: CASSNYGSRGNTIYF
abundance: NA; v_gene: TRBV7-8; j_gene: TRBJ1-5; d_gene: NA; CDR3nt: TGTGCCAGCAGCTATAGGGGCCTTTACAATCAGCCCCAGCATTTT; CDR3aa: CASSYRGLYNQPQHF
abundance: NA; v_gene: TRBV9; j_gene: TRBJ2-5; d_gene: NA; CDR3nt: TGTGCCAGCAGCGTCGATGTACAGCAAGAGACCCAGTACTTC; CDR3aa: CASSVDVQQETQYF
abundance: NA; v_gene: TRBV2; j_gene: TRBJ1-2; d_gene: TRBD1; CDR3nt: TGTGCCAGCAGTGGGACAGGGGGCAGCTATGGCTACACCTTC; CDR3aa: CASSGTGGSYGYTF
abundance: NA; v_gene: TRBV25-1; j_gene: TRBJ2-2; d_gene: NA; CDR3nt: TGTGCCAGCAGCCTAACCTGGGAGCTGTTTTTT; CDR3aa: CASSLTWELFF
abundance: NA; v_gene: TRBV5-1; j_gene: TRBJ2-2; d_gene: NA; CDR3nt: TGCGCCAGCAGCTTGGACTACGGATACACCGGGGAGCTGTTTTTT; CDR3aa: CASSLDYGYTGELFF
abundance: few; v_gene: TRBV6-5; j_gene: TRBJ1-5; d_gene: NA; CDR3nt: TGTGCCAGCAGTTATCGGGCAGGGAGAAGCAATCAGCCCCAGCATTTT; CDR3aa: CASSYRAGRSNQPQHF
abundance: NA; v_gene: TRBV28; j_gene: TRBJ1-5; d_gene: NA; CDR3nt: TGTGCCAGCAGCCCGACGGGGGGGATCTATAGCAATCAGCCCCAGCATTTT; CDR3aa: CASSPTGGIYSNQPQHF
abundance: NA; v_gene: TRBV5-1; j_gene: TRBJ2-3; d_gene: TRBD2; CDR3nt: TGCGCCAGCAGCCTGGCTGGCGGTGGGGGGGCAGATACGCAGTATTTT; CDR3aa: CASSLAGGGGADTQYF
abundance: NA; v_gene: TRBV18; j_gene: TRBJ1-1; d_gene: NA; CDR3nt: TGTGCCAGCTTCCGACAGGACAACACTGAAGCTTTCTTT; CDR3aa: CASFRQDNTEAFF
abundance: NA; v_gene: TRBV7-9; j_gene: TRBJ2-5; d_gene: NA; CDR3nt: TGTGCCAGCAGCTTAGCGCAGTACAGTAAAGACCAAGAGACCCAGTACTTC; CDR3aa: CASSLAQYSKDQETQYF
abundance: NA; v_gene: TRBV5-1; j_gene: TRBJ2-5; d_gene: NA; CDR3nt: TGCGCCAGCAGCCAGACCAGGGGGGAAGAGACCCAGTACTTC; CDR3aa: CASSQTRGEETQYF
abundance: NA; v_gene: TRBV20-1; j_gene: TRBJ1-3; d_gene: TRBD1; CDR3nt: TGCAGTGCTAGTCAGGGGGCGGCAAACACCATATATTTT; CDR3aa: CSASQGAANTIYF
abundance: NA; v_gene: TRBV20-1; j_gene: TRBJ1-4; d_gene: NA; CDR3nt: TGCAGTGCTAGGAAGCTCGAAAAACTGTTTTTT; CDR3aa: CSARKLEKLFF
abundance: NA; v_gene: TRBV5-4; j_gene: TRBJ1-6; d_gene: NA; CDR3nt: TGTGCCAGCAGCTTACAGGGAATAGTGTCTAATTCACCCCTCCACTTT; CDR3aa: CASSLQGIVSNSPLHF
abundance: NA; v_gene: TRBV24-1; j_gene: TRBJ2-6; d_gene: NA; CDR3nt: TGTGCCACCAGCCACCCCCGACAGGGGGCCAACGTCCTGACTTTC; CDR3aa: CATSHPRQGANVLTF
abundance: NA; v_gene: TRBV27; j_gene: TRBJ1-2; d_gene: NA; CDR3nt: TGTGCCAGCAGTTTATCGGGGAGGGAGGCCCCCTATGGCTACACCTTC; CDR3aa: CASSLSGREAPYGYTF
abundance: NA; v_gene: TRBV3-1/TRBV3-2; j_gene: TRBJ2-4; d_gene: NA; CDR3nt: TGTGCCAGCAGCGCACCTGGAGGGAACATTCAGTACTTC; CDR3aa: CASSAPGGNIQYF
abundance: NA; v_gene: TRBV18; j_gene: TRBJ1-1; d_gene: TRBD1; CDR3nt: TGTGCCAGCTCAGGGGACAGGGGGCCTGAAGCTTTCTTT; CDR3aa: CASSGDRGPEAFF
abundance: NA; v_gene: TRBV28; j_gene: TRBJ1-5; d_gene: NA; CDR3nt: TGTGCCAGCAGTCAGGCGGGGCAAAGACAGCCCCAGCATTTT; CDR3aa: CASSQAGQRQPQHF
abundance: NA; v_gene: TRBV3-1/TRBV3-2; j_gene: TRBJ2-3; d_gene: TRBD2; CDR3nt: TGTGCCAGCAGCCAAGATCCCCCTAGCGGGGGGGGCACAGATACGCAGTATTTT; CDR3aa: CASSQDPPSGGGTDTQYF
abundance: NA; v_gene: TRBV7-9; j_gene: TRBJ2-7; d_gene: NA; CDR3nt: TGTGCCAGCAGCCCCAGCCCCACTGGCCGTTACGAGCAGTACTTC; CDR3aa: CASSPSPTGRYEQYF
abundance: NA; v_gene: TRBV5-6; j_gene: TRBJ2-5; d_gene: NA; CDR3nt: TGTGCCAGCATCCGATGGAGGGGGCGGGGACCAGAGACCCAGTACTTC; CDR3aa: CASIRWRGRGPETQYF
abundance: NA; v_gene: TRBV7-3; j_gene: TRBJ2-7; d_gene: NA; CDR3nt: TGTGCCAGCAGCATTGGTTCCAGGGTCCCCTTTCTAGAGCAGTACTTC; CDR3aa: CASSIGSRVPFLEQYF
abundance: NA; v_gene: TRBV12-1; j_gene: TRBJ2-7; d_gene: NA; CDR3nt: TGTGCCAGCAGCTTTGAGGCGGGGGATCCCTACGAGCAGTACTTC; CDR3aa: CASSFEAGDPYEQYF
abundance: NA; v_gene: TRBV10-1; j_gene: TRBJ2-1; d_gene: NA; CDR3nt: TGCGCCAGCAGTGAGTCGGAGAGGCAGTTCTTC; CDR3aa: CASSESERQFF
abundance: NA; v_gene: TRBV18; j_gene: TRBJ1-1; d_gene: NA; CDR3nt: TGTGCCAGCTCACAAAAAGGGGGGGTATCCAACGCTGAAGCTTTCTTT; CDR3aa: CASSQKGGVSNAEAFF
abundance: NA; v_gene: TRBV2; j_gene: TRBJ2-3; d_gene: NA; CDR3nt: TGTGCCAGATTGACCGACATTTCTAGCACAGATACGCAGTATTTT; CDR3aa: CARLTDISSTDTQYF
abundance: once; v_gene: TRBV7-9; j_gene: TRBJ2-3; d_gene: TRBD2; CDR3nt: TGTGCCAGCAGCTCCATGGGGGGGGGACCCCACACAGATACGCAGTATTTT; CDR3aa: CASSSMGGGPHTDTQYF